These T cell receptor beta chains were read from a single sample in a study of cytomegalovirus exposure and HLA in healthy donors. Repertoires were generated with immunoSEQ multiplex PCR, while TCRdb's copy carries only in-frame clones and drops some. The table shows 110,000 to 150,000 clones, with less than 9.5% occurring only once. The sample was PBMCs. All receptors come from a male donor in good health and CMV-seronegative. Each CDR3 is given with its conserved first and last residue. Each record gives: D gene, V gene, clone size, J gene, CDR3 DNA, CDR3 protein. D genes are given only for firm matches. The size field is filled for only some rows; it gives once, few, many or a size class.

-	TRBV7-9	few	TRBJ2-7	TGTGCCAGCAGTCCTCCCCCCGGCTACGAGCAGTACTTC	CASSPPPGYEQYF
-	TRBV28	-	TRBJ1-2	TGTGCCAGCAGTCCTGAGACAGCCCTATACTATGGCTACACCTTC	CASSPETALYYGYTF
-	TRBV19	-	TRBJ1-3	TGTGCAACCCTAGGAAACACCATATATTTT	CATLGNTIYF
TRBD1	TRBV19	few	TRBJ2-7	TGTGCCAGTAGTACCCGGGACAGATTCTACGAGCAGTACTTC	CASSTRDRFYEQYF
-	TRBV10-2	-	TRBJ2-3	TGCGCCAGCAGCGGAGCCAGGGAGGGCACAGATACGCAGTATTTT	CASSGAREGTDTQYF
-	TRBV7-9	few	TRBJ1-2	TGTGCCAGCAGCGAGGGAATAGCCTATGGCTACACCTTC	CASSEGIAYGYTF
-	TRBV4-2	-	TRBJ1-6	TGTGCCAGCAGCCAACTGACACGATCACCCCTCCACTTT	CASSQLTRSPLHF
TRBD2	TRBV7-9	-	TRBJ2-5	TGTGCCAGCAGCTTAGGGGGGGCTAGCGGGGACCTAGGAGAAGAGACCCAGTACTTC	CASSLGGASGDLGEETQYF
-	TRBV5-1	-	TRBJ1-1	TGCGCCAGCAGCTTAGGCTACAGGTCTCTGAACACTGAAGCTTTCTTT	CASSLGYRSLNTEAFF
-	TRBV28	-	TRBJ2-2	TGTGCCAGCAGTTTATCAGGGGTCACCGGGGAGCTGTTTTTT	CASSLSGVTGELFF
-	TRBV6-5	-	TRBJ1-5	TGTGCCAGCAGTTACCAGGCAGGCCACAATCAGCCCCAGCATTTT	CASSYQAGHNQPQHF
-	TRBV6-5	-	TRBJ2-7	TGTGCCAGCAGCCCTCATAAGGGGCTCGAGCAGTACTTC	CASSPHKGLEQYF
TRBD2	TRBV5-5	few	TRBJ2-3	TGTGCCAGCAGCCCGAGCGGGACTAAAGATACGCAGTATTTT	CASSPSGTKDTQYF
TRBD2	TRBV19	-	TRBJ2-1	TGTGCCAGTAGCCCAGGAGCGGGGGGCAATTACAATGAGCAGTTCTTC	CASSPGAGGNYNEQFF
TRBD2	TRBV9	few	TRBJ2-2	TGTGCCAGCAGCGTGACTAGCGGGAACACCGGGGAGCTGTTTTTT	CASSVTSGNTGELFF
TRBD1	TRBV29-1	few	TRBJ1-1	TGCAGCGCCGCGACAGGGGGGCACACTGAAGCTTTCTTT	CSAATGGHTEAFF
-	TRBV4-1	-	TRBJ1-5	TGCGCCAGCAGCCAAGACGGGCAGGGTCACGGATTGGGGCCCCAGCATTTT	CASSQDGQGHGLGPQHF
TRBD1	TRBV4-3	few	TRBJ2-7	TGCGCCAGCAGCCAAGCCCCGGACAGGGGGCTCTACGAGCAGTACTTC	CASSQAPDRGLYEQYF
-	TRBV9	few	TRBJ1-1	TGTGCCAGCAGCGTAGGGGGCAGTTACACTGAAGCTTTCTTT	CASSVGGSYTEAFF
TRBD1	TRBV28	-	TRBJ1-2	TGTGCCAGCAGTTCCCACAGGGGGGCGCGTGGCTACACCTTC	CASSSHRGARGYTF
TRBD2	TRBV29-1	few	TRBJ2-1	TGCAGCGTTGAAGACTGGGGCCATGGGACTAGCGGGGGTAATGAGCAGTTCTTC	CSVEDWGHGTSGGNEQFF
-	TRBV4-1	few	TRBJ1-3	TGCGCCAGCAGCCAAAGTACAGGGAGTTTGGGTCATTCTGGAAACACCATATATTTT	CASSQSTGSLGHSGNTIYF
TRBD1	TRBV7-9	-	TRBJ2-7	TGTGCCAGCAGCTTAAGGGGACAGGGGTCCTACGAGCAGTACTTC	CASSLRGQGSYEQYF
TRBD1	TRBV5-4	-	TRBJ1-1	TGTGCCAGCAGCCCCGGAGGGGGCGGGGCGCCCCTGAACACTGAAGCTTTCTTT	CASSPGGGGAPLNTEAFF
TRBD2	TRBV5-1	-	TRBJ2-1	TGCGCCAGCAGCTTGGAATCGCGGGGGAGCAATGAGCAGTTCTTC	CASSLESRGSNEQFF
TRBD2	TRBV9	-	TRBJ2-7	TGTGCCAGCAGCGTGGGACTAGAGGGAGTGCACGAGCAGTACTTC	CASSVGLEGVHEQYF
TRBD1	TRBV5-4	-	TRBJ2-7	TGTGCCAGCAGCGAGGCCGGGACAGGGAACTACGAGCAGTACTTC	CASSEAGTGNYEQYF
-	TRBV5-4	-	TRBJ2-1	TGTGCCAGCAGCTTGGGAGCAGGGTTCGGCTACAATGAGCAGTTCTTC	CASSLGAGFGYNEQFF
-	TRBV7-2	-	TRBJ2-2	TGTGCCAGCAGCTTACGTTCCCTGAACACCGGGGAGCTGTTTTTT	CASSLRSLNTGELFF
-	TRBV6-5	few	TRBJ1-5	TGTGCCAGCAGTTACTCGACGGGGATACCGCCCCAGCATTTT	CASSYSTGIPPQHF
TRBD2	TRBV4-2	-	TRBJ2-1	TGTGCCAGCAGCCCCGGGACTAGTGTGTCCAATGAGCGGTTCTTC	CASSPGTSVSNERFF
TRBD2	TRBV28	-	TRBJ2-3	TGTGCCAGCAGTCTCGGGACTAGCGGGGGGTTCACAGATACGCAGTATTTT	CASSLGTSGGFTDTQYF
TRBD1	TRBV5-6	-	TRBJ2-2	TGTGCCAGCAGACGGGACAGGGCCAGGGTAGGGGAGCTGTTTTTT	CASRRDRARVGELFF
-	TRBV5-1	-	TRBJ2-1	TGCGCCAGCAGCTGGGGGGAGCCCTCCTACAATGAGCAGTTCTTC	CASSWGEPSYNEQFF
TRBD1	TRBV12-5	-	TRBJ1-2	TGTGCTAGTGGTTTGGCAGGGGGCGCGGGTTCCTATGGCTACACCTTC	CASGLAGGAGSYGYTF
TRBD1	TRBV29-1	few	TRBJ2-3	TGCAGCGTCGATCGGGACAGCTCAAGACGACTCACAGATACGCAGTATTTT	CSVDRDSSRRLTDTQYF
-	TRBV4-3	few	TRBJ2-5	TGCGCCAGCAGCCAAGATCGTTTCGGACATAGTAAGACCCAGTACTTC	CASSQDRFGHSKTQYF
TRBD1	TRBV28	few	TRBJ1-4	TGTGCCAGCAGTCCACAGGGGTCCGGGACCGAAAAACTGTTTTTT	CASSPQGSGTEKLFF
TRBD1	TRBV4-3	few	TRBJ1-2	TGCGCCAGCAGCCAAGAGCGCAGGGGGCTCTATGGCTACACCTTC	CASSQERRGLYGYTF
-	TRBV29-1	few	TRBJ2-7	TGCAGCGTTGTTGGCAGGGTCGAGCAGTACTTC	CSVVGRVEQYF
-	TRBV7-6	few	TRBJ2-7	TGTGCCAGCAGCTCCGGGACTTACTACGAGCAGTACTTC	CASSSGTYYEQYF
-	TRBV5-1	-	TRBJ1-1	TGCGCCAGCAGCCGAAATCCTTCATACGGTGAAGCTTTCTTT	CASSRNPSYGEAFF
TRBD1	TRBV7-9	few	TRBJ1-2	TGTGCCAGCAGCTTAGCGGGACAGGGAAAAGGCTACACCTTC	CASSLAGQGKGYTF
-	TRBV5-4	few	TRBJ2-5	TGTGCCAGCAGCACCCCTAGCACTCAAGAGACCCAGTACTTC	CASSTPSTQETQYF
-	TRBV10-3	-	TRBJ1-3	TGTGCCATCAGTGCGAGGGAACTTGGAAACACCATATATTTT	CAISARELGNTIYF
TRBD1	TRBV15	-	TRBJ2-1	TGTGCCACCGGGACAGCCTACAATGAGCAGTTCTTC	CATGTAYNEQFF